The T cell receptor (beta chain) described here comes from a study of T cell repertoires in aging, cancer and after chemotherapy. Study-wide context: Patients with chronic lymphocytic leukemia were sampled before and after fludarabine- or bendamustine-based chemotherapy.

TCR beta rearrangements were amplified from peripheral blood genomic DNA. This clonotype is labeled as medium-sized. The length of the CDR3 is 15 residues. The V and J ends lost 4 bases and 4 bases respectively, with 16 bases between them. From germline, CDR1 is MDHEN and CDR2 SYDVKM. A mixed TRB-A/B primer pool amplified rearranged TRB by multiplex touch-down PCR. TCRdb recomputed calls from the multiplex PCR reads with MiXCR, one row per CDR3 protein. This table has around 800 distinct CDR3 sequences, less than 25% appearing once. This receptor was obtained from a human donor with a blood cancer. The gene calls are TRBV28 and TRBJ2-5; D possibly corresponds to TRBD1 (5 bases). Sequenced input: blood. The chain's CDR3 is CASSSPRVRPETQYF. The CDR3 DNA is TGTGCCAGCAGTTCCCCCAGGGTTCGCCCAGAGACCCAGTACTTC.